These 21 T cell receptor beta chains came from one sample sequenced in a study of shared clonotypes between healthy human individuals. Profiling relied on immunoSEQ multiplex PCR, and the TCRdb table lists in-frame clones only, not all of them. In the table there are about 2.4 million clones, 93% of which are singletons. The specimen was naive CD4+ T cells from PBMCs. The subset denotes: CD45RA+ positively selected. The origin of the receptors is a man in his late teens or twenties in good health. Some clones in this sample may be carry-over from other donors' samples.

The chain uses TRBV18 and TRBJ2-7; D is perhaps TRBD1 (6 bases). The CDR3 consists of 14 residues. Trimming took 3 bases from V and 6 from J, leaving 15 bases between them. The germline CDR1 and CDR2 sequences are KGHSH and LQKENI. The CDR3 sequence: CASSPGQFSSEQYF. CDR3 in DNA: TGTGCCAGCTCACCCGGACAGTTCTCAAGCGAGCAGTACTTC.

The chain combines TRBV7-2 with TRBJ1-4; D gene ambiguous. Germline CDR1 SGHTA, CDR2 FQGNSA. The CDR3 contains 14 residues. With 1 base removed from V and 4 bases from J, the gap between germline ends came to 7 bases. CDR3 amino acids: CASSLVVGNEKLFF. The CDR3 DNA reads TGTGCCAGCAGCTTAGTGGTGGGTAATGAAAAACTGTTTTTT.

The chain combines TRBV7-3 with TRBJ2-3; D is undetermined. Germline assignment: CDR1 SGHTA and CDR2 FQGTGA. The CDR3 runs 13 residues. V was cut by 1 base and J by 7 bases, with 9 bases left in between. The CDR3: CASSLKSANTQYF. The DNA for the CDR3 is TGTGCCAGCAGCTTAAAATCCGCGAATACGCAGTATTTT.

The chain links TRBV5-1 to TRBJ1-1; the D gene is possibly TRBD1 (5 bases). CDR1 is SGHRS and CDR2 is YFSETQ in the germline V gene. Trimming pared 1 base from V and 3 bases from J, leaving 19 bases between. The CDR3 spans 17 residues. CDR3 residues: CASSLPGPVAGDTEAFF. The CDR3, as DNA: TGCGCCAGCAGCTTGCCGGGCCCTGTGGCGGGGGACACTGAAGCTTTCTTT.

The rearrangement joins TRBV7-3 to TRBJ2-5; TRBD2 matches 14 bases. The CDR3 runs to 18 residues. J gave up 4 bases and V 5 bases, and 12 bases lay outside the gene matches. Germline CDR1 SGHTA, CDR2 FQGTGA. CDR3 sequence: CASSKGTSGSWWRETQYF. In DNA form, the CDR3 reads TGTGCCAGCAGCAAGGGGACTAGCGGGAGTTGGTGGCGAGAGACCCAGTACTTC.

As regards this clone: Other nucleotide sequences in the sample specify the same CDR3. Written as DNA, the CDR3 is TGTGCCAGTAGTATTACCGGGACAGGGGGCTACGAGCAGTACTTC. It yields the protein CASSITGTGGYEQYF. This rearrangement joins TRBV19 to TRBJ2-7; 11 positions match TRBD1. Germline V gene lookup returns CDR1 LNHDA and CDR2 SQIVND (reference sequence). V was pared by 3 bases and J by 3 bases, with 4 bases of the junction left unmatched. The CDR3 has 15 residues.

The chain links TRBV28 to TRBJ2-1; 8 nucleotides align to TRBD2. Germline V CDR1 and CDR2: MDHEN, SYDVKM. Losses at the gene ends were 7 bases for V and 2 bases for J; bases not matched to a gene: 7. CDR3 size: 15 residues. CDR3 nucleotides: TGTGCCAGCACAAACGGGGGGGTCACCTACAATGAGCAGTTCTTC. It codes for CASTNGGVTYNEQFF.

The V gene is TRBV10-3, the J gene TRBJ2-7, with TRBD2 matching 7 bases. Trimming cost V 3 bases and J 3 bases; bases outside gene matches: 5. The CDR3 runs to 14 residues. From germline, CDR1 is ENHRY and CDR2 SYGVKD. CDR3 sequence reads: CAISDWRENYEQYF. The CDR3 DNA sequence: TGTGCCATCAGTGATTGGCGGGAGAACTACGAGCAGTACTTC.

This chain connects TRBV7-8 to TRBJ2-7, with 7 bases identical to TRBD2. V was pared by 6 bases and J by 3 bases, with 20 bases of the junction left unmatched. Germline V CDR1 and CDR2: SGHVS, FQNEAQ. The CDR3 is 18 residues long. CDR3 in DNA: TGTGCCAGCAGACCGAGCAGGACTCGGACTAGAGGCGGCTACGAGCAGTACTTC. Its protein is CASRPSRTRTRGGYEQYF.

The rearrangement links TRBV11-2 to TRBJ2-2, with 10 nucleotides matching TRBD2. The germline V gene has CDR1 SGHAT and CDR2 FQNNGV. The CDR3 covers 18 residues. Germline trimming cut 4 bases from V and 4 bases from J; bases unmatched to any gene: 12. CDR3 coding DNA: TGTGCCAGCAGCTCCCCACGGACTAGCGGATGGGGCACCGGGGAGCTGTTTTTT. As protein: CASSSPRTSGWGTGELFF. Full variable domain (missing parts from reference TRBV11-2 and TRBJ2-2): EAGVAQSPRYKIIEKRQSVAFWCNPISGHATLYWYQQILGQGPKLLIQFQNNGVVDDSQLPKDRFSAERLKGVDSTLKIQPAKLEDSAVYLCASSSPRTSGWGTGELFFGEGSRLTVL.

The V gene is TRBV30, the J gene TRBJ2-5; D might be TRBD2 (5 bases). The germline V gene has CDR1 GTSNPN and CDR2 SVGIG (reference sequence). The CDR3 length is 13 residues. Trimming stripped 1 base from V and 5 bases from J, with 11 bases between. The DNA for the CDR3 is TGTGCCTGGAGTGACGAGGGAACGGAGACCCAGTACTTC. Translating it yields CAWSDEGTETQYF. Full variable domain (remainder filled in from reference TRBV30 and TRBJ2-5): SQTIHQWPATLVQPVGSPLSLECTVEGTSNPNLYWYRQAAGRGLQLLFYSVGIGQISSEVPQNLSASRPQDRQFILSSKKLLLSDSGFYLCAWSDEGTETQYFGPGTRLLVL.

The gene calls are TRBV6-6 and TRBJ1-5; D not certain. This CDR3 region has 13 residues. Germline V gene lookup returns CDR1 MNHNY and CDR2 SVGAGI (reference sequence). V was cut by 6 bases and J by 1 base, with 7 bases left in between. CDR3 in DNA: TGTGCCAGCAGCCCCCCCAGCAATCAGCCCCAGCATTTT. Translating gives CASSPPSNQPQHF.

This clone was detected a few times. This rearrangement joins TRBV7-9 to TRBJ2-2; D may be TRBD2 (6 bases). Looked up from germline, CDR1 is SEHNR and CDR2 is FQNEAQ (reference sequence). Between the trimmed V and J ends, which lost 4 bases and 5 bases, there was a span of 17 bases. CDR3 length: 16 amino acids. CDR3 coding DNA: TGTGCCAGCAGCTCCGGCACTGGGGGGATAACCGGGGAGCTGTTTTTT. It codes for CASSSGTGGITGELFF.

This chain links TRBV29-1 with TRBJ2-2; D perhaps matches TRBD1 (6 bases). Trimming left V 6 bases short and J 5 bases short, with 13 bases between. From germline, CDR1 is SQVTM and CDR2 ANQGSEA. The CDR3 has 13 amino acids. The DNA for the CDR3 is TGCAGCGTCTCCAGGGGTCGGACCGGGGAGCTGTTTTTT. This sequence encodes CSVSRGRTGELFF.

The chain employs TRBV10-1 and TRBJ1-1; a weak D match, TRBD1 (6 bases). This CDR3 is built from 12 residues. Trimming pared 6 bases from V and 4 bases from J, leaving 9 bases between. CDR1 and CDR2 (germline): WNHNN, SYGVQD (reference sequence). The CDR3 sequence is CASRGAGTEAFF. The CDR3 nucleotides read TGCGCCAGCAGGGGGGCCGGCACTGAAGCTTTCTTT.

The chain links TRBV21-1 to TRBJ2-3; the table names TRBD1, a call not compared with the DNA. TRBV21-1 is marked as a pseudogene. The CDR3 is made up of 16 amino acids. CDR3 nucleotides: TGTGCCAGCAGCAAGGCCAGGGGGTCCTTCACAGATACGCAGTATTTT. It yields the protein CASSKARGSFTDTQYF.

The sample holds a few counts of this clone. Other nucleotide sequences in the sample specify the same CDR3. The rearrangement joins TRBV9 to TRBJ1-1, with no clear D. Trimming took off 7 bases at V and 1 base at J, with 8 bases between the two ends. The germline gives CDR1 SGDLS, CDR2 YYNGEE. The CDR3 totals 12 residues. CDR3 region: CASGQPNTEAFF. The CDR3 nucleotides are TGTGCCAGCGGGCAACCGAACACTGAAGCTTTCTTT. Filled out from reference TRBV9 and TRBJ1-1, the complete variable domain reads DSGVTQTPKHLITATGQRVTLRCSPRSGDLSVYWYQQSLDQGLQFLIQYYNGEERAKGNILERFSAQQFPDLHSELNLSSLELGDSALYFCASGQPNTEAFFGQGTRLTVV.

The chain has TRBV5-1 and TRBJ2-3; 8 bases match TRBD1. Germline-derived CDR1 and CDR2 are SGHRS and YFSETQ. Trimming at V came to 5 bases and at J to 4 bases, leaving 6 bases not matched to a gene. This CDR3 comprises 14 residues. The CDR3 reads CASRQDRAADTQYF. The CDR3 DNA reads TGCGCCAGCAGGCAGGACAGGGCTGCAGATACGCAGTATTTT.

J is TRBJ2-7 and V is TRBV21-1. TRBV21-1 is assigned pseudogene status. The CDR3 is made up of 13 amino acids. CDR3 amino acids: CASSVGPPHEQYF. The CDR3 DNA sequence: TGTGCCAGCAGCGTAGGACCCCCCCACGAGCAGTACTTC.

V is TRBV6-1 and J is TRBJ1-4, with TRBD1 identical over 7 bases. Trimming took 4 bases from V and 8 from J; bases not matched to a gene: 4. The CDR3 loop spans 13 amino acids. Germline-derived CDR1 and CDR2 are MNHNS and SASEGT. DNA for the CDR3: TGTGCCAGCAGTGTGACAGGGAACGAAAAACTGTTTTTT. It specifies CASSVTGNEKLFF.

This chain connects TRBV9 to TRBJ1-6; no clear D. V gave up 0 bases and J gave up 13 bases, with 11 bases separating them. Germline V gene lookup returns CDR1 SGDLS and CDR2 YYNGEE. This CDR3 is built from 13 residues. The CDR3 here is CASSVEFSGPLHF. As DNA, the CDR3 is TGTGCCAGCAGCGTAGAGTTCTCAGGTCCCCTCCACTTT.